This is a list of T cell receptor beta chains from one sample in a study of CD8 T cells in Susac syndrome. TCRdb re-analysed the immunoSEQ multiplex PCR reads in MiXCR, keeping a single row per CDR3 protein. The sample has 150,000 or so distinct CDR3 sequences, just over 90% seen once. The sequenced sample was CD4+ T cells from PBMCs. The receptors were gathered from a human donor in good health. Both conserved end residues are part of each CDR3. The D gene is left open where the match is weak. Clone size, where shown, is once, few, many, or a class for clones that have expanded.

V gene: TRBV7-3; clone size: .; J gene: TRBJ1-2; D gene: .; CDR3 DNA: TGTGCCAGCAGCCCTCAGGTTACCCCGGACTATGGCTACACCTTC; CDR3 protein: CASSPQVTPDYGYTF
V gene: TRBV6-5; clone size: few; J gene: TRBJ2-7; D gene: .; CDR3 DNA: TGTGCCAGCCGTGACAACCGGGACGAGCAGTACTTC; CDR3 protein: CASRDNRDEQYF
V gene: TRBV13; clone size: .; J gene: TRBJ2-3; D gene: TRBD1; CDR3 DNA: TGTGCCAGCAGAACGACAGGGGGAGATACGCAGTATTTT; CDR3 protein: CASRTTGGDTQYF
V gene: TRBV6-2/TRBV6-3; clone size: .; J gene: TRBJ2-5; D gene: .; CDR3 DNA: TGTGCCAGCAGTTACGTGGCGGGTGGGACCCAGTACTTC; CDR3 protein: CASSYVAGGTQYF
V gene: TRBV10-3; clone size: .; J gene: TRBJ1-2; D gene: .; CDR3 DNA: TGTGCCATCAGTCTGACCGAAGATGGCTACACCTTC; CDR3 protein: CAISLTEDGYTF
V gene: TRBV5-1; clone size: .; J gene: TRBJ2-6; D gene: .; CDR3 DNA: TGCGCCAGCAGCTCAGGGGCGTCTGGGGCCAACGTCCTGACTTTC; CDR3 protein: CASSSGASGANVLTF
V gene: TRBV5-4; clone size: .; J gene: TRBJ2-7; D gene: .; CDR3 DNA: TGTGCCAGCAGCTTGCCGATTAGCGACGAGCAGTACTTC; CDR3 protein: CASSLPISDEQYF
V gene: TRBV12-3/TRBV12-4; clone size: .; J gene: TRBJ2-7; D gene: TRBD2; CDR3 DNA: TGTGCCAGCAGTCCAGAAGCGGGGGGGTCGAATGAGCAGTACTTC; CDR3 protein: CASSPEAGGSNEQYF
V gene: TRBV6-1; clone size: once; J gene: TRBJ2-7; D gene: TRBD1; CDR3 DNA: TGTGCCAGCAGTTCCGGGACAGAGACCTACGAGCAGTACTTC; CDR3 protein: CASSSGTETYEQYF
V gene: TRBV20-1; clone size: .; J gene: TRBJ2-7; D gene: TRBD2; CDR3 DNA: TGCAGTGCTAGATCTCCCGCGGGGGGCGGGTACGAGCAGTACTTC; CDR3 protein: CSARSPAGGGYEQYF
V gene: TRBV20-1; clone size: .; J gene: TRBJ2-3; D gene: .; CDR3 DNA: TGCAGTGCGGGGGCCGGGACAGATACGCAGTATTTT; CDR3 protein: CSAGAGTDTQYF
V gene: TRBV5-4; clone size: .; J gene: TRBJ1-2; D gene: TRBD1; CDR3 DNA: TGTGCCAGCAGCTTGGACCAGGGGGCTTATGGCTACACCTTC; CDR3 protein: CASSLDQGAYGYTF
V gene: TRBV6-6; clone size: .; J gene: TRBJ2-1; D gene: .; CDR3 DNA: TGTGCCAGCAGACTATCGGGGGCCTACAATGAGCAGTTCTTC; CDR3 protein: CASRLSGAYNEQFF
V gene: TRBV29-1; clone size: .; J gene: TRBJ1-1; D gene: .; CDR3 DNA: TGCAGCGTTACCAGGGATATGAACACTGAAGCTTTCTTT; CDR3 protein: CSVTRDMNTEAFF
V gene: TRBV6-5; clone size: .; J gene: TRBJ2-2; D gene: .; CDR3 DNA: TGTGCCAGCAGTAACCAGGGTGGCACCGGGGAGCTGTTTTTT; CDR3 protein: CASSNQGGTGELFF
V gene: TRBV18; clone size: few; J gene: TRBJ1-4; D gene: .; CDR3 DNA: TGTGCCAGCTCACCCCGGGGGGAAAAACTGTTTTTT; CDR3 protein: CASSPRGEKLFF
V gene: TRBV29-1; clone size: .; J gene: TRBJ2-3; D gene: TRBD2; CDR3 DNA: TGCAGCGTTGAAGGGAGTGGCGGGGGGGCGAGAGATACGCAGTATTTT; CDR3 protein: CSVEGSGGGARDTQYF
V gene: TRBV2; clone size: .; J gene: TRBJ2-2; D gene: .; CDR3 DNA: TGTGCCAGCAGTGTGACTTGGATTCCTAACACCGGGGAGCTGTTTTTT; CDR3 protein: CASSVTWIPNTGELFF
V gene: TRBV18; clone size: .; J gene: TRBJ1-6; D gene: TRBD1; CDR3 DNA: TGTGCCAGCTCACCACCGGACAGGGAAGGATCACCCCTCCACTTT; CDR3 protein: CASSPPDREGSPLHF
V gene: TRBV5-1; clone size: .; J gene: TRBJ2-1; D gene: .; CDR3 DNA: TGCGCCAGCAGGACGTCAGTCGACAATGAGCAGTTCTTC; CDR3 protein: CASRTSVDNEQFF
V gene: TRBV6-5; clone size: few; J gene: TRBJ2-5; D gene: TRBD2; CDR3 DNA: TGTGCCAGCAGTCGACTAGCGGGGCAAGAGACCCAGTACTTC; CDR3 protein: CASSRLAGQETQYF
V gene: TRBV6-1; clone size: .; J gene: TRBJ1-4; D gene: .; CDR3 DNA: TGTGCCAGCAAGAACCCAGCAACTAATGAAAAACTGTTTTTT; CDR3 protein: CASKNPATNEKLFF
V gene: TRBV19; clone size: .; J gene: TRBJ1-5; D gene: .; CDR3 DNA: TGTGCCAGTAGTATAGGACGGAACAATCAGCCCCAGCATTTT; CDR3 protein: CASSIGRNNQPQHF
V gene: TRBV6-5; clone size: .; J gene: TRBJ2-4; D gene: .; CDR3 DNA: TGTGCCAGCAGTTACCGGGGCAGGGGTGGAAACATTCAGTACTTC; CDR3 protein: CASSYRGRGGNIQYF
V gene: TRBV10-2; clone size: once; J gene: TRBJ1-1; D gene: .; CDR3 DNA: TGCGCCACAACAAAAGGGCGTCAGGTGAACACTGAAGCTTTCTTT; CDR3 protein: CATTKGRQVNTEAFF
V gene: TRBV7-2; clone size: .; J gene: TRBJ2-3; D gene: TRBD2; CDR3 DNA: TGTGCCAGCAGCTTAGGGGGCGGGGGGGCGGCGGATACGCAGTATTTT; CDR3 protein: CASSLGGGGAADTQYF
V gene: TRBV12-3/TRBV12-4; clone size: once; J gene: TRBJ1-2; D gene: TRBD1; CDR3 DNA: TGTGCCAGCAGTTGGGACAGGAGCTTCTATGGCTACACCTTC; CDR3 protein: CASSWDRSFYGYTF
V gene: TRBV12-3/TRBV12-4; clone size: .; J gene: TRBJ2-5; D gene: .; CDR3 DNA: TGTGCCAGCAGTTCCGCCAGGTGGGCAGGAGGAGAGACCCAGTACTTC; CDR3 protein: CASSSARWAGGETQYF
V gene: TRBV30; clone size: .; J gene: TRBJ2-3; D gene: TRBD2; CDR3 DNA: TGTGCCTGCCAGCCGGGGGGATTCACAGATACGCAGTATTTT; CDR3 protein: CACQPGGFTDTQYF
V gene: TRBV14; clone size: .; J gene: TRBJ2-1; D gene: TRBD2; CDR3 DNA: TGTGCCAGCAGCCCTCGGGTAGCGGGTGAGCAGTTCTTC; CDR3 protein: CASSPRVAGEQFF
V gene: TRBV12-3/TRBV12-4; clone size: .; J gene: TRBJ2-5; D gene: .; CDR3 DNA: TGTGCCAGCACCCCCCTCGGGGGAACCCAGTACTTC; CDR3 protein: CASTPLGGTQYF
V gene: TRBV6-5; clone size: .; J gene: TRBJ1-2; D gene: TRBD1; CDR3 DNA: TGTGCCAGCAGTTACTTAACAGGGGAAGGCTACACCTTC; CDR3 protein: CASSYLTGEGYTF
V gene: TRBV7-3; clone size: .; J gene: TRBJ2-2; D gene: TRBD2; CDR3 DNA: TGTGCCAGCAGCTTTAACGGGGGGACCGGGGAGCTGTTTTTT; CDR3 protein: CASSFNGGTGELFF
V gene: TRBV12-3/TRBV12-4; clone size: .; J gene: TRBJ1-4; D gene: .; CDR3 DNA: TGTGCCAGCCGAGGGCAGGGAAGTGAAAAACTGTTTTTT; CDR3 protein: CASRGQGSEKLFF
V gene: TRBV7-8; clone size: .; J gene: TRBJ2-7; D gene: .; CDR3 DNA: TGTGCCAGCAGCTTAACCGGAGGCGGCTACGAGCAGTACTTC; CDR3 protein: CASSLTGGGYEQYF
V gene: TRBV6-2/TRBV6-3; clone size: .; J gene: TRBJ2-1; D gene: TRBD2; CDR3 DNA: TGTGCCAGCAGTACCCTCGGACTAGCGATAGAGCAGTTCTTC; CDR3 protein: CASSTLGLAIEQFF
V gene: TRBV4-1; clone size: .; J gene: TRBJ1-1; D gene: .; CDR3 DNA: TGCGCCAGCAGCCAAGTTGGCAGGGCCCCTGAAGCTTTCTTT; CDR3 protein: CASSQVGRAPEAFF
V gene: TRBV5-1; clone size: .; J gene: TRBJ2-3; D gene: TRBD2; CDR3 DNA: TGCGCCAGCAGCTTGGTCAGCGGGGGAAGACCAGATACGCAGTATTTT; CDR3 protein: CASSLVSGGRPDTQYF
V gene: TRBV4-1; clone size: once; J gene: TRBJ2-2; D gene: TRBD1; CDR3 DNA: TGCGCCAGCAGCTTGGGACAGGGGGCCAGCACCGGGGAGCTGTTTTTT; CDR3 protein: CASSLGQGASTGELFF
V gene: TRBV2; clone size: few; J gene: TRBJ2-3; D gene: .; CDR3 DNA: TGTGCCAGCAGCCAGGGGGATACGCAGTATTTT; CDR3 protein: CASSQGDTQYF
V gene: TRBV29-1; clone size: .; J gene: TRBJ1-3; D gene: .; CDR3 DNA: TGCAGCGTTGACACAGAGGGCGCGGGGAACACCATATATTTT; CDR3 protein: CSVDTEGAGNTIYF
V gene: TRBV7-2; clone size: .; J gene: TRBJ1-1; D gene: .; CDR3 DNA: TGTGCCAGCAGCTTAGGGTGGCAGAACACTGAAGCTTTCTTT; CDR3 protein: CASSLGWQNTEAFF
V gene: TRBV20-1; clone size: .; J gene: TRBJ1-1; D gene: TRBD1; CDR3 DNA: TGCAGTGCTAGGAGGGGGCAGGACACTGAAGCTTTCTTT; CDR3 protein: CSARRGQDTEAFF
V gene: TRBV7-9; clone size: .; J gene: TRBJ1-2; D gene: .; CDR3 DNA: TGTGCCAGCAGCTTAGGTGTGGGGTATGGCTACACCTTC; CDR3 protein: CASSLGVGYGYTF
V gene: TRBV5-6; clone size: .; J gene: TRBJ2-2; D gene: TRBD1; CDR3 DNA: TGTGCCAGCAGCCTCAACAGGGGGCAGGGCACCGGGGAGCTGTTTTTT; CDR3 protein: CASSLNRGQGTGELFF
V gene: TRBV20-1; clone size: .; J gene: TRBJ2-5; D gene: TRBD2; CDR3 DNA: TGCAGTGCCACCCAGGGACTAGCACAAGAGACCCAGTACTTC; CDR3 protein: CSATQGLAQETQYF
V gene: TRBV6-5; clone size: .; J gene: TRBJ1-2; D gene: TRBD1; CDR3 DNA: TGTGCCAGCAGTGCGGGACAGGGGATGTTTGGCTACACCTTC; CDR3 protein: CASSAGQGMFGYTF
V gene: TRBV7-9; clone size: once; J gene: TRBJ1-1; D gene: .; CDR3 DNA: TGTGCCAGCAGCTTAGGGAGCGTCAGACTGAACACTGAAGCTTTCTTT; CDR3 protein: CASSLGSVRLNTEAFF
V gene: TRBV7-8; clone size: .; J gene: TRBJ2-1; D gene: .; CDR3 DNA: TGTGCCAGCAGGAGGATCACTAGCTCCTACAATGAGCAGTTCTTC; CDR3 protein: CASRRITSSYNEQFF
V gene: TRBV3-1; clone size: .; J gene: TRBJ2-3; D gene: .; CDR3 DNA: TGTGCCAGCAGCGAAGGAATAGCCAATGGCGATACGCAGTATTTT; CDR3 protein: CASSEGIANGDTQYF